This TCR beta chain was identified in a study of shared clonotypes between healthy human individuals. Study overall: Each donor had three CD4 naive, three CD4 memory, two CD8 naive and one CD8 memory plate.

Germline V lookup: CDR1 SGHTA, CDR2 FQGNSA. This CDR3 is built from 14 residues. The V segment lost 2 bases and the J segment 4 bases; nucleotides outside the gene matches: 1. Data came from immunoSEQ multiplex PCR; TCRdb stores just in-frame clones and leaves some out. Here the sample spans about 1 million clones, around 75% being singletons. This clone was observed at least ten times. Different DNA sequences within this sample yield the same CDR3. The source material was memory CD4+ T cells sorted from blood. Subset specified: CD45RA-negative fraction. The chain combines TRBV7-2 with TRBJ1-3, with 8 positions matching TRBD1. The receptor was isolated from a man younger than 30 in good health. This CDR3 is CASSLTGGGNTIYF. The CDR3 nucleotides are TGTGCCAGCAGCTTAACAGGGGGAGGAAACACCATATATTTT.